This T cell receptor beta chain was found in a study of cytomegalovirus exposure and HLA in healthy donors listed by TCRdb under 2017. About the full investigation: An earlier analysis of roughly 570 of the donors reported approximately 260 Gb of sequence data and 117 million unique TCR beta sequences obtained from approximately 180 million T cells. Approximately 310 gigabases of sequencing data and tens of millions of unique TCR sequences made up an early release that covered around 640 HLA-typed donors. The genetic ancestry cluster associated with self-reported Caucasian donors included 80% to 90% of the 398 genotyped donors. The aim of the study was to test whether cataloging public T cell receptors could identify signatures of past pathogen exposure. The T cell repertoires of 666 subjects were profiled by immunosequencing and related to cytomegalovirus serostatus. Besides the first cohort of some 670 subjects, a separate validation cohort made up of 120 different subjects was used. The study combined high-throughput TCR immunosequencing, statistical association of individual TCRs with disease status, and machine learning to predict cytomegalovirus infection status. In a later analysis, previously published TCR beta repertoires from 666 donors were re-analyzed and high-resolution HLA genotyping was added so that TCR occurrence patterns could be studied. Rather than using new phenotypic data, the later analysis identified candidate immune exposures from TCR beta sequences and from how often those sequences occurred across donors. To decide whether each TCR beta V gene segment behaved as functional or pseudogenic, an earlier analysis of some 600 of the donors relied on high-throughput TCR beta sequencing. Donor age, sex, ethnicity and CMV serostatus were compiled alongside the repertoire data. In a later genetic analysis, genome-wide SNP genotypes for 398 of the 666 donors were used, and that subset was treated as a discovery cohort. Every discovery cohort repertoire had been produced on one sequencing platform. Class I and class II HLA loci were covered by the typing at four-digit resolution. Typing coverage differed by locus: A, B, C, DRB1 and DQB1 were typed in about 620-640 donors, DQA1 in 500 to 550, DPA1 in some 570, and DPB1 in 472. Roughly five DR-DQ haplotypes were handled as single units for association and clustering because linkage in the cohort was strong. Among roughly 400 genotyped donors of the cohort, an average of approximately 240,000 unique TCR beta nucleotide sequences was sequenced per donor, of which 15% to 20% were non-productive.

In total, 500 to 700 healthy bone marrow donors made up the cohort. At the time of sampling, every cohort member was nominally healthy, though immune exposures that went unrecorded were likely present. The donor tested CMV seropositive, placing the donor among the approximately 290 seropositive members of the cohort. Every donor gave a peripheral blood sample, and the peripheral blood mononuclear cells from that sample were used for TCR beta sequencing. Genomic DNA was extracted from the blood cell samples with the Qiagen DNeasy Blood Extraction Kit. Including the terminal cysteine and phenylalanine, the CDR3 comprises 14 residues. This entry keeps only the CDR3 DNA: 42 bases, framed from base 1. Per the germline V gene, SGHVS is the CDR1 and FNYEAQ is the CDR2. Trimming leaves V shorter by 5 bases and J shorter by 3 bases, with the junction holding 6 bases beyond the gene matches. The library was made by the immunoSEQ multiplex PCR assay. For the multiplex PCR, a mixture combining 60 forward primers for TCR Vbeta segments and 13 reverse primers for TCR Jbeta segments was used. A multiplex PCR assay on genomic DNA amplified the CDR3 region of rearranged TCR beta genes. The amplified TCR beta libraries were sequenced on the Illumina HiSeq System as 87-base-pair reads. Per the authors' processing: A later analysis counted approximately 76 million unique TCR beta chains across the 700 or so repertoires, and about 10 million of these chains were shared by at least two donors. To remove PCR and sequencing errors, raw reads were error-corrected and collapsed into unique sequences using a nearest-neighbor algorithm that merged closely related sequences. CDR3 sequences were aligned to IMGT reference sequences to assign V, D and J gene segments. For a sequence to be retained, a match of at least six nucleotides was required to both a V gene segment and a J gene segment. A rearrangement counted as productive if the CDR3 had no stop codons and remained in frame with V and J, and every other rearrangement counted as non-productive. Following IMGT convention, CDR3 was defined as the stretch from the second conserved V-encoded cysteine to the conserved J-encoded phenylalanine. The earlier analysis of more than 450 of the donors excluded sequences that lacked an unambiguous match to a single V gene segment. In an earlier analysis of 587 of the donors, V segments were called functional above 56.7% productive rearrangements and were called segregating when the between-donor standard deviation exceeded 5%. A statistical classification framework was built to diagnose cytomegalovirus status from the catalog of TCR beta chain sequences. A later analysis assigned V and J genes by comparing TCR nucleotide sequences with IMGT/GENE-DB human TR gene sequences. The TCRdist pipeline was used in a later analysis to assign CDR3 sequences and most-parsimonious VDJ recombination scenarios. In a later analysis, every TCR beta chain was defined by the combination of its CDR3 amino acid sequence and its V-gene family, and reads without a unique V-gene family were dropped. In a later analysis, fewer than 600 highly shared, low-generation-probability nucleotide sequences were removed to address suspected cross-contamination and a sequencing artifact. For each public chain, a later analysis derived a clonal expansion index from normalized ranks of inferred template counts within each repertoire. In a later analysis, generation probabilities were computed using a VDJ recombination model fitted to out-of-frame rearrangements, and the results were checked against IGoR. In a later analysis, TCR-TCR, TCR-HLA and TCR-CMV co-occurrence was scored with hypergeometric tests, and a repertoire-size bias correction was applied to TCR pairs. In a later analysis, false discovery rates were estimated by permuting HLA or CMV assignments 20 times. In a later analysis, co-occurring TCRs were grouped with DBSCAN, and TCRdist sequence similarity was added when clustering was performed within HLA-allele-positive subsets. Repertoires with fewer than 30,000 or more than 120,000 public chains were left out of co-occurrence clustering, as were a handful of repertoires with anomalous nucleotide sharing. Held by TCRdb, this immuneACCESS table contains in-frame sequences only and omits some clones. Under half of the omission traces to an unresolved V gene where checked; the cause of the rest is unknown. The V and J calls and clone size were taken over from that table, and D and trimming were inferred from the DNA. The sample table contains about 150,000 clones; only one count was recorded for around 82% of them. 5% to 7.5% of the sample belongs to the ten largest clones.

On this clone: No antigen is known for it. Base qualities are missing; no much larger clone stands one base away.

Results and caveats for the whole study, not just this receptor: In a later analysis, most CMV-associated TCR beta chains were found to appear HLA-restricted, with HLA associations seemingly driven largely by CMV exposure. At a false discovery rate of 0.05, a later analysis linked under 20,000 TCR beta sequences to specific HLA alleles. The study listed over 150 TCR beta chains as associated with cytomegalovirus. HLA typing was unavailable for some donors at each locus, so association tests used only the typed subset. According to a later genetic analysis, donors in an Asian-associated ancestry cluster had fewer N-insertions in productive TCRs than the approximately 670-donor mean. For the cohort, immune exposure information was limited to CMV serostatus. A later genetic analysis associated a missense DCLRE1C variant with V-gene and J-gene trimming of TCR beta chains, and an independent cohort replicated the association. Over 15 rarely observed V segments, including chromosome 9 orphons, were excluded from the earlier analysis of several hundred of the donors because counts were too low. The authors suggested that the approach could potentially be extended to other disease states and immunological phenotypes. Strong co-occurrence of HLA alleles, especially DR and DQ, made assigning TCR associations to individual alleles difficult. The presence/absence analyses assumed that sequencing depth was roughly uniform across donors, and that assumption may not be true. In a later analysis, several top co-occurrence clusters were reported to appear linked to parvovirus B19, influenza, CMV and Epstein-Barr virus. Most TCR sequences were seen in very few donors, while some public TCRs were found in many individuals. In a later analysis, the rate of TCR association differed among HLA loci, with DRB1 alleles having the most associated TCRs and HLA-C alleles having the fewest. Linkage disequilibrium might explain the correlated functional status among segregating V segments, but an unknown experimental factor could not be ruled out. A further reported finding was that TCR beta sequences accurately predicted the HLA-A and HLA-B alleles for most subjects in the first cohort. In this cohort, only TCR beta chains were sequenced, and detectable features were limited by the absence of alpha or paired-chain data. In a later analysis, HLA-associated TCR beta chains showed more clonal expansion and lower generation probabilities than non-associated chains that were equally common. Some IMGT-functional V segments, including TRBV6-2 and TRBV6-3, could not be distinguished by the 87-base-pair reads and were therefore excluded. A few of the identified cytomegalovirus-associated TCR beta chains were confirmed in vitro to be specific for cytomegalovirus antigens. Broadly in line with IMGT annotations, most TCR beta V segments showed up in productive rearrangements about 87% or about 30% of the time in an earlier analysis of around 550 of the donors. A cluster of highly shared sequence variants was judged likely to be a technical artifact of the sequencing pipeline. Cytomegalovirus status was reported to be diagnosed by the classifier with high specificity and sensitivity in both the original and validation cohorts.

Sequenced material: PBMCs. This TCR came from a woman in her forties or fifties in good health and CMV-seropositive. The chain joins TRBV7-6 to TRBJ2-7, with TRBD1 identical over 8 junction bases. This receptor has the CDR3 CASSPGQGLYEQYF. DNA sequence: TGTGCCAGCAGCCCCGGACAGGGTCTCTACGAGCAGTACTTC.